Sequencing of this T cell receptor beta chain was carried out in a study of blood T cell repertoires in COVID-19. Study summary: In each case, the material was cDNA or gDNA derived from T cells, B-cell-depleted T cells, or PBMCs.

From germline, CDR1 is MGHRA and CDR2 YSYEKL. Trimming pared 0 bases from V and 0 bases from J, leaving 13 bases between. The CDR3 has 17 residues. Original data processing: Estimated nucleated cell counts came from reference gene primer amplification. Data came from immunoSEQ multiplex PCR; TCRdb stores just in-frame clones and leaves some out. The DNA gave D and trimming, while V, J and clone size come from that table. The sample lists around 200,000 clones, roughly 80% occurring once. Sequenced sample: peripheral blood. This TCR was sampled from a woman aged 80 or older with active or convalescent COVID-19. V and J are TRBV4-1 and TRBJ2-3, with D possibly matching TRBD2 (6 bases). In DNA, the CDR3 is TGCGCCAGCAGCCAAGAGGGTAGCGGAAGGAGCACAGATACGCAGTATTTT. As protein: CASSQEGSGRSTDTQYF.